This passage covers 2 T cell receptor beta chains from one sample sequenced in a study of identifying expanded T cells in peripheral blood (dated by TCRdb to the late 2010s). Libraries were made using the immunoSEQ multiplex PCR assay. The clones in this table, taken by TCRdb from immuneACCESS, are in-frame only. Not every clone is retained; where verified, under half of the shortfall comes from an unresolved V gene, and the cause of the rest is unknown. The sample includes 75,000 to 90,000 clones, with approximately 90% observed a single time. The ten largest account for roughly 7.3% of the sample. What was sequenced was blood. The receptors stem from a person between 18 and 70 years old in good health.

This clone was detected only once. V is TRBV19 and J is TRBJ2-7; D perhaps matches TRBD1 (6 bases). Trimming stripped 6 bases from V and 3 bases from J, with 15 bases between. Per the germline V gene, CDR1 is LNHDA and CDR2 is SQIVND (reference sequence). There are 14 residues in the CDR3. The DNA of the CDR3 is TGTGCCAGTAGCCAACAGGGCCCTAACTACGAGCAGTACTTC. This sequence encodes CASSQQGPNYEQYF.

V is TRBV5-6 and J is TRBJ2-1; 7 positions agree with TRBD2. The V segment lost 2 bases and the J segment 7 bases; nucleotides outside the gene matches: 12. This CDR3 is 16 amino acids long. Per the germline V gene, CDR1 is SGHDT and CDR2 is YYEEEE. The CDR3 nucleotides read TGTGCCAGCAGCTTTGGTGGAGTAGCGGGTTGGAATGAGCAGTTCTTC. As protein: CASSFGGVAGWNEQFF.